Detailed here is one T cell receptor (beta chain). RNA was extracted with the RNeasy kit, and a quantity of roughly 0.5 to 1 ug was reverse transcribed using random hexamers. Amplification of TCR beta CDR3 spanned 54 Vbeta and 13 Jbeta via immunoSEQ multiplex PCR. Each CDR3 protein gets one entry after TCRdb re-called the immunoSEQ multiplex PCR reads with MiXCR. This sample has around 280,000 distinct CDR3 sequences, with roughly 94% found just once. The data belong to a study of CD8 T cells in Susac syndrome. CDR1 is GTSNPN, CDR2 SVGIG, per germline (reference sequence). The CDR3 spans 14 residues. V lost 1 base and J lost 5, with 14 bases in between. Sequencing targeted TCR beta in T cells from blood (CD8+ and CD4+). TEMRA cells were FACS-enriched, unlike CD8+ and CD4+ T cells, which were negatively isolated.

The chain recombines TRBV30 with TRBJ2-5, with D perhaps matching TRBD2 (7 bases). The sequenced material came from CD4+ T cells from PBMCs. This TCR derives from a human donor with multiple sclerosis. CDR3 loop: CAWSAFRGGETQYF. CDR3 nucleotide sequence: TGTGCCTGGAGTGCCTTTAGGGGGGGGGAGACCCAGTACTTC.